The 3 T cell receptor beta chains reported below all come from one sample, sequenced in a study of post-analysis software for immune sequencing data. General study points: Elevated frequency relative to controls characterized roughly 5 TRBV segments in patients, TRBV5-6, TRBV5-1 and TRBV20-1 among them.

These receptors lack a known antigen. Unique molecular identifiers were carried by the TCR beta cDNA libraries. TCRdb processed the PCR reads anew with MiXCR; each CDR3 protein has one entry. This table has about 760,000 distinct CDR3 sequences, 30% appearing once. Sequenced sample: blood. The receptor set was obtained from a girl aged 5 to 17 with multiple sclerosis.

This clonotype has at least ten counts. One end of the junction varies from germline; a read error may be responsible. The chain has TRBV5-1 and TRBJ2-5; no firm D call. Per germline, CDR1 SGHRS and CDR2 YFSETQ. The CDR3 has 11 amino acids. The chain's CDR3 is CASSRQETQYF. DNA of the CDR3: TGTGCCAGCAGTCGTCAAGAGACCCAGTACTTC.

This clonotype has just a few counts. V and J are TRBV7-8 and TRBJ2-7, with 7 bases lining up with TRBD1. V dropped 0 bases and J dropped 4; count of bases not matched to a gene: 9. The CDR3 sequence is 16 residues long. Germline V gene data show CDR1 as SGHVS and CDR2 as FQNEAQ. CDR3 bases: TGTGCCAGCAGCTTAGCGACAGGGCACCGAAAATACGAGCAGTACTTC. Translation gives CASSLATGHRKYEQYF.

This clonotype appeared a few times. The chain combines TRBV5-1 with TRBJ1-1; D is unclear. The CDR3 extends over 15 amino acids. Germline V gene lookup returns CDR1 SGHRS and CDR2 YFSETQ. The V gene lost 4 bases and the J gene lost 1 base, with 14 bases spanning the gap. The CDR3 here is CASSPTSPPNTEAFF. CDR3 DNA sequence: TGCGCCAGCAGCCCTACCAGTCCGCCGAACACTGAAGCTTTCTTT.